A selection of T cell receptor beta chains follows, all from one sample in a study of blood T cell repertoires in COVID-19. Assay: immunoSEQ multiplex PCR; the TCRdb copy retains only in-frame clones and omits some. The repertoire holds 310,000 or so clones, with around four fifths as singletons. The sequencing sample was made of peripheral blood. The receptors derive from a woman aged 45 to 65 with acute or convalescent COVID-19. The CDR3 runs from the conserved cysteine through the conserved F or W. The order of the fields is CDR3 length, V gene, J gene, CDR3 protein.

len: 11
v_gene: TRBV12-3/TRBV12-4
j_gene: TRBJ2-1
CDR3aa: CASSLTDEQFF

len: 15
v_gene: TRBV13
j_gene: TRBJ1-1
CDR3aa: CASSLAGLPHTEAFF

len: 13
v_gene: TRBV28
j_gene: TRBJ1-2
CDR3aa: CASLLGASYGYTF

len: 17
v_gene: TRBV2
j_gene: TRBJ1-2
CDR3aa: CASSENLAIGQGYGYTF

len: 12
v_gene: TRBV5-4
j_gene: TRBJ2-1
CDR3aa: CASSLGQEWEFF

len: 17
v_gene: TRBV24-1
j_gene: TRBJ2-5
CDR3aa: CATSSNTGQGGQETQYF

len: 14
v_gene: TRBV3-1/TRBV3-2
j_gene: TRBJ1-1
CDR3aa: CASSQGVASAEAFF

len: 15
v_gene: TRBV27
j_gene: TRBJ2-1
CDR3aa: CASSLRRAWYNEQFF

len: 13
v_gene: TRBV19
j_gene: TRBJ2-3
CDR3aa: CATQGLPTDTQYF

len: 13
v_gene: TRBV7-2
j_gene: TRBJ1-1
CDR3aa: CASSLVRNTEAFF

len: 15
v_gene: TRBV10-1
j_gene: TRBJ2-2
CDR3aa: CASSESRLNTGELFF

len: 15
v_gene: TRBV3-1/TRBV3-2
j_gene: TRBJ1-2
CDR3aa: CASSRGSVGLYGYTF

len: 13
v_gene: TRBV6-5
j_gene: TRBJ1-2
CDR3aa: CASSRDSYYGYTF

len: 14
v_gene: TRBV7-8
j_gene: TRBJ1-1
CDR3aa: CASSPKGANTEAFF

len: 19
v_gene: TRBV19
j_gene: TRBJ2-2
CDR3aa: CASTPNSLDRVVHTGELFF

len: 11
v_gene: TRBV7-9
j_gene: TRBJ1-2
CDR3aa: CASSSSGGYTF

len: 11
v_gene: TRBV3-1/TRBV3-2
j_gene: TRBJ1-1
CDR3aa: CASRQDTRAFF

len: 15
v_gene: TRBV6-5
j_gene: TRBJ2-3
CDR3aa: CASSYSGSLADTQYF